This T cell receptor (beta chain) was obtained from a study of vaccination effects on CD4 cells after COVID-19. Clones were read by immunoSEQ multiplex PCR, and TCRdb kept only the in-frame ones, dropping some. The sample lists tens of thousands of clones, approximately 70% seen once, with about 4% in the top ten. Germline V gives CDR1 SGDLS, CDR2 YYNGEE. This CDR3 is built from 16 residues. Trimming took off 4 bases at V and 1 base at J, with 16 bases between the two ends. Sequencing followed a ViraFEST assay step that expanded antigen-specific CD4+ T cells with viral peptide pools. Following 10 days of culture, CD4+ T cells were isolated. In the vaccine recipients, nucleocapsid antibodies were negative and there was no prior SARS-CoV-2 infection. Fresh IL-2-containing medium replaced half the medium on days 3 and 7. Concerning this clone: Antigen: not known.

Specimen: CD4+ T cells from PBMCs cultured with HCoV-OC43 spike peptides, collected before COVID-19 vaccination. The subset here: HCoV-OC43 spike overlapping peptide pool stimulation. The chain combines TRBV9 with TRBJ2-3; a possible D gene is TRBD2 (5 bases). This receptor was identified in a human donor who received a COVID-19 vaccine. This CDR3 reads CASSSRSRGGTDTQYF. CDR3 DNA: TGTGCCAGCAGCTCACGTTCTCGGGGTGGCACAGATACGCAGTATTTT.